The clone carrying this TCR beta chain is termed medium-sized (0.01 to 0.1%). The data originate from a study of kidney transplant recipient with SARS-CoV-2 infection. The CDR3 spans 13 residues. CDR1 SEHNR and CDR2 FQNEAQ come from the germline V gene (reference sequence). The J segment lost 4 bases and the V segment lost 5 bases, leaving 3 bases of the junction unmatched. MiXCR, run by TCRdb on the reads, gives a single entry per CDR3 protein. The sample carries roughly 230,000 distinct CDR3 sequences, around 28% recorded once. The chain uses TRBV7-9 and TRBJ1-2; TRBD1 matches at 8 bases. This sample comprised a blood sample, obtained at baseline and on approximately day 120 from a kidney transplant recipient. This receptor was taken from a male patient in his thirties who had COVID-19 and was a kidney transplant recipient. Some T cells may originate from the graft donor. The CDR3, as DNA: TGTGCCAGCAGCAACGACAGGGGCTATGGCTACACCTTC. This gives the protein CASSNDRGYGYTF.